These 27 T cell receptor beta chains were sequenced from one sample in a study of blood T cell repertoires in COVID-19 (TCRdb year 2020). Library preparation used the immunoSEQ multiplex PCR assay. TCRdb provides this immuneACCESS table in a form limited to in-frame rearrangements. Some clones are lacking; in checked studies, under half of them reflect an unresolved V gene, and why the rest are absent is not known. A total of some 85,000 clones appear in this sample, 80% of them only once. In total, the top ten clones hold 15% to 20% of the sample. The sequencing input was peripheral blood. The origin of the receptors is a woman of 80 years or more with acute or convalescent COVID-19.

This chain connects TRBV15 to TRBJ1-5; D perhaps matches TRBD1 (5 bases). The CDR3 loop spans 15 amino acids. The germline CDR1 and CDR2 sequences are LNHNV and YYDKDF (reference sequence). Deletions cut 0 bases from V and 4 bases from J, with 10 bases between. Here the CDR3 reads CATSRDLGGNQPQHF. The CDR3 DNA reads as TGTGCCACCAGCAGAGATCTCGGGGGGAATCAGCCCCAGCATTTT.

This rearrangement joins TRBV18 to TRBJ2-1; TRBD1 might be the D (6 bases). This CDR3 has 15 amino acids. Germline loops: CDR1 KGHSH, CDR2 LQKENI. V lost 5 bases, J lost 0 bases, and 11 bases lay in between. DNA of the CDR3: TGTGCCAGCTCAGAACTAGGGGGCTCCTACAATGAGCAGTTCTTC. The encoded protein is CASSELGGSYNEQFF. The full variable domain, its missing parts supplied by reference TRBV18 and TRBJ2-1, is NAGVMQNPRHLVRRRGQEARLRCSPMKGHSHVYWYRQLPEEGLKFMVYLQKENIIDESGMPKERFSAEFPKEGPSILRIQQVVRGDSAAYFCASSELGGSYNEQFFGPGTRLTVL.

V and J are TRBV5-1 and TRBJ2-3, with 8 bases lining up with TRBD2. The junction had 14 bases not matched to a gene; V was cut back by 2 bases and J by 6 bases. This CDR3 comprises 17 residues. Germline V gene sequence: CDR1 SGHRS, CDR2 YFSETQ. In DNA form, the CDR3 reads TGCGCCAGCAGCTTCAATGCACGGGGTAGCGGGGCCGATACGCAGTATTTT. Translated: CASSFNARGSGADTQYF.

The chain carries TRBV10-2 and TRBJ1-5; 10 bases line up with TRBD1. The CDR3 loop spans 15 amino acids. Germline V gene data show CDR1 as WSHSY and CDR2 as SAAADI. V dropped 2 bases and J dropped 7; count of bases not matched to a gene: 5. Here the CDR3 DNA reads TGCGCCAGCAGTGAGAGGGACAGGGGCGGGCAGCCCCAGCATTTT. The encoded protein is CASSERDRGGQPQHF.

V usage is TRBV6-5 and J usage is TRBJ2-1, with 8 nucleotides matching TRBD2. V shed 5 bases and J 1 base; nucleotides not matched to a gene: 4. The CDR3 runs to 15 residues. Germline V CDR1 and CDR2: MNHEY, SVGAGI. CDR3 nucleotides: TGTGCCAGCAGTCTCGGGGGGGGGTCCTACAATGAGCAGTTCTTC. Protein sequence: CASSLGGGSYNEQFF.

The table lists this clone with a few counts. This chain connects TRBV3-1 (or the pseudogene TRBV3-2) to TRBJ1-6; unclear D gene. Trimming shortened V by 10 bases and J by 10 bases, and 23 bases separated the two germline ends. The CDR3 is 15 residues long. Germline V lookup: CDR1 LGHDT, CDR2 YNNKEL (reference sequence). The DNA for the CDR3 is TGTGCCACCCGCGGGAACCTGGGCAAAGGGTCACCCCTCCACTTT. Translating it yields CATRGNLGKGSPLHF.

The V gene is TRBV9, the J gene TRBJ1-4; 8 nucleotides match TRBD1. This CDR3 contains 14 residues. V lost 0 bases and J lost 6; bases outside the gene matches: 1. From germline, CDR1 is SGDLS and CDR2 YYNGEE. CDR3 DNA: TGTGCCAGCAGCGTAGGGACAGGGTATGAAAAACTGTTTTTT. It specifies CASSVGTGYEKLFF.

The V gene is TRBV5-1, the J gene TRBJ1-4; 7 bases align to TRBD1. The CDR3 has 13 amino acids. Germline V gene lookup returns CDR1 SGHRS and CDR2 YFSETQ. Trimming at V came to 5 bases and at J to 5 bases, leaving 3 bases not matched to a gene. The CDR3 reads CASRPGQNEKLFF. In DNA form, the CDR3 reads TGCGCCAGCAGACCGGGACAGAATGAAAAACTGTTTTTT.

The chain employs TRBV24-1 and TRBJ2-4, with D possibly TRBD2 on 6 matching bases. The CDR3 length is 14 residues. Per the germline V gene, CDR1 is KGHDR and CDR2 is SFDVKD. Trimming pared 3 bases from V and 8 bases from J, leaving 13 bases between. This chain's CDR3 is CATSDASSGDIQYF. The CDR3 region has the DNA TGTGCCACCAGTGATGCCTCTTCGGGGGACATTCAGTACTTC.

The chain has TRBV7-2 and TRBJ2-7, with 7 bases identical to TRBD2. The CDR3 loop spans 16 amino acids. J gave up 3 bases and V 1 base, and 9 bases lay outside the gene matches. Germline assignment: CDR1 SGHTA and CDR2 FQGNSA. CDR3 region: CASSLGLSSGYYEQYF. The CDR3 coding sequence is TGTGCCAGCAGCTTAGGTCTTTCTAGCGGATACTACGAGCAGTACTTC.

V is TRBV10-3 and J is TRBJ2-7, with D maybe TRBD2 (5 bases). This CDR3 spans 15 amino acids. Germline CDR1 reads ENHRY; CDR2 reads SYGVKD. Trimming stripped 4 bases from V and 0 bases from J, with 13 bases between. As DNA, the CDR3 is TGTGCCATCAGTGGAGGGAGAGTAGGCTCCTACGAGCAGTACTTC. Amino acid sequence: CAISGGRVGSYEQYF.

V is TRBV6-5 and J is TRBJ2-3; the match to TRBD2 covers 7 bases. The CDR3 covers 13 residues. Looked up from germline, CDR1 is MNHEY and CDR2 is SVGAGI. Germline trimming cut 4 bases from V and 6 bases from J; bases unmatched to any gene: 4. Here the CDR3 reads CASSFQGGDTQYF. CDR3 DNA: TGTGCCAGCAGTTTTCAGGGAGGGGATACGCAGTATTTT.

There are many counts of this clone. The chain recombines TRBV30 with TRBJ1-1; D gene unclear. This CDR3 has 13 residues. V lost 4 bases and J lost 5, with 14 bases in between. The germline CDR1 and CDR2 sequences are GTSNPN and SVGIG (reference sequence). CDR3 sequence reads: CAWKSEGWTEAFF. CDR3 DNA sequence: TGTGCCTGGAAATCCGAGGGATGGACTGAAGCTTTCTTT.

The rearrangement joins TRBV7-2 to TRBJ2-1; D possibly corresponds to TRBD2 (6 bases). Germline CDR1 SGHTA, CDR2 FQGNSA. Trimming removed 4 bases from V and 13 bases from J, with 17 bases in between. This CDR3 is 13 amino acids long. The chain's CDR3 is CASSSRSLAKQFF. The CDR3 DNA reads as TGTGCCAGCAGCTCCCGATCCCTAGCGAAACAGTTCTTC. Together with reference TRBV7-2 and TRBJ2-1, the CDR3 gives the full variable domain: GAGVSQSPSNKVTEKGKDVELRCDPISGHTALYWYRQSLGQGLEFLIYFQGNSAPDKSGLPSDRFSAERTGGSVSTLTIQRTQQEDSAVYLCASSSRSLAKQFFGPGTRLTVL.

The rearrangement joins TRBV6-6 to TRBJ2-5; D might be TRBD2 (6 bases). The V gene lost 0 bases and the J gene lost 2 bases, with 13 bases spanning the gap. The CDR3 covers 16 residues. The germline V gene encodes CDR1 MNHNY and CDR2 SVGAGI (reference sequence). CDR3 amino acids: CASSYSTGVRQETQYF. In DNA form, the CDR3 reads TGTGCCAGCAGTTACTCTACGGGAGTACGTCAAGAGACCCAGTACTTC.

This clone was counted once. The chain links TRBV27 to TRBJ2-7, with 7 bases lining up with TRBD1. The CDR3 covers 13 residues. Germline V gene data show CDR1 as MNHEY and CDR2 as SMNVEV (reference sequence). V lost 5 bases to trimming and J lost 2 bases; unmatched junction nucleotides: 3. CDR3 loop: CASSVTGTYEQYF. The CDR3 DNA reads TGTGCCAGCAGTGTGACAGGGACCTACGAGCAGTACTTC.

J is TRBJ2-7 and V is TRBV27; 10 bases line up with TRBD2. CDR3 length: 14 residues. With 5 bases clipped from V and 4 bases from J, the junction kept 5 bases outside the gene matches. Germline CDR1 reads MNHEY; CDR2 reads SMNVEV (reference sequence). CDR3 sequence: CASSSSGRLYEQYF. CDR3 nucleotide sequence: TGTGCCAGCAGTAGTAGCGGGAGGCTGTACGAGCAGTACTTC.

The chain has TRBV29-1 and TRBJ2-3, with 7 nucleotides matching TRBD2. Germline V gene data show CDR1 as SQVTM and CDR2 as ANQGSEA. The J segment lost 4 bases and the V segment lost 1 base, leaving 5 bases of the junction unmatched. The CDR3 extends over 14 amino acids. CDR3 sequence: CSVEVEGRADTQYF. The CDR3 nucleotides are TGCAGCGTTGAAGTTGAGGGGAGGGCAGATACGCAGTATTTT.

CDR3 sequence reads: CASSNIQPGGGGDYNEQFF. DNA of the CDR3: TGTGCCAGCAGCAATATTCAACCCGGGGGGGGTGGTGATTACAATGAGCAGTTCTTC. The chain carries TRBV27 and TRBJ2-1; 8 bases align to TRBD2. V lost 6 bases to trimming and J lost 4 bases; unmatched junction nucleotides: 20. Germline assignment: CDR1 MNHEY and CDR2 SMNVEV (reference sequence). This CDR3 is 19 amino acids long.

The V gene is TRBV11-2, the J gene TRBJ2-1; TRBD2 aligns across 8 bases. After removal of 3 bases from V and 3 bases from J, the junction contained 7 bases not matched to a gene. CDR1 SGHAT and CDR2 FQNNGV come from the germline V gene. There are 16 residues in the CDR3. The CDR3 bases are TGTGCCAGCAGCTTTTTAGTCGGGAGGGGCTACAATGAGCAGTTCTTC. It yields the protein CASSFLVGRGYNEQFF.

Worth noting for this clone: This sample includes further DNA sequences coding for the same CDR3. The genes are TRBV27 and TRBJ2-5; a possible D gene is TRBD1 (7 bases). CDR1 is MNHEY and CDR2 is SMNVEV in the germline V gene (reference sequence). The CDR3 is 13 amino acids. V was cut by 6 bases and J by 5 bases, with 13 bases left in between. The CDR3 bases are TGTGCCAGCAGCTCAGGGGGGCGGGAGACCCAGTACTTC. Its protein is CASSSGGRETQYF.

V usage is TRBV5-4 and J usage is TRBJ2-7, with D tentatively TRBD1 (5 bases). In germline, CDR1 is SGHNT, CDR2 YYREEE (reference sequence). The V gene lost 0 bases and the J gene lost 2 bases, with 9 bases spanning the gap. There are 14 residues in the CDR3. The chain's CDR3 is CASSLGTPTYEQYF. CDR3 DNA sequence: TGTGCCAGCAGCTTGGGGACACCAACCTACGAGCAGTACTTC.

The rearrangement uses TRBV10-1 and TRBJ2-1; D is possibly TRBD1 (5 bases). The CDR3 sequence is 16 residues long. Trimming left V 2 bases short and J 2 bases short, with 13 bases between. Germline V gene lookup returns CDR1 WNHNN and CDR2 SYGVQD (reference sequence). CDR3 DNA sequence: TGCGCCAGCAGTGAGCAGGGATATGCCCCCTACAATGAGCAGTTCTTC. Residues: CASSEQGYAPYNEQFF.

This clone was seen ten or more times. This chain uses TRBV27 with TRBJ2-3, with TRBD1 matching over 9 bases. The CDR3 runs to 15 residues. With V trimmed by 4 bases and J by 4 bases, 6 bases remained unmatched. Germline lookup yields CDR1 MNHEY and CDR2 SMNVEV (reference sequence). The CDR3 loop is CASSSTGGVPDTQYF. The CDR3 DNA reads as TGTGCCAGCAGTTCCACAGGGGGCGTGCCAGATACGCAGTATTTT.

V usage is TRBV2 and J usage is TRBJ1-2; weak D call: TRBD1 (6 bases). V was pared by 10 bases and J by 2 bases, with 20 bases between. Germline lookup yields CDR1 SNHLY and CDR2 FYNNEI. The CDR3 totals 15 residues. The CDR3: CATRPQGMQNYGYTF. DNA for the CDR3: TGTGCCACCAGACCCCAGGGGATGCAAAACTATGGCTACACCTTC.

The V and J genes are TRBV5-1 and TRBJ2-1; 13 bases are a match to TRBD2. The germline CDR1 and CDR2 sequences are SGHRS and YFSETQ. This CDR3 has 17 amino acids. Losses at the gene ends were 4 bases for V and 0 bases for J; bases not matched to a gene: 4. CDR3 region: CASSPGLAGYSYNEQFF. CDR3 bases: TGCGCCAGCAGCCCGGGACTAGCGGGGTACTCCTACAATGAGCAGTTCTTC.

The chain combines TRBV5-1 with TRBJ2-1; D is possibly TRBD2 (6 bases). V lost 4 bases to trimming and J lost 4 bases, with 15 bases between them. The germline V gene encodes CDR1 SGHRS and CDR2 YFSETQ. The CDR3 has 15 residues. This chain's CDR3 is CASSVIRDSYNEQFF. The CDR3 nucleotides read TGCGCCAGCAGCGTTATCCGGGACTCTTACAATGAGCAGTTCTTC.